Below are 5 T cell receptor beta chains sequenced from a single sample in a study of T cell responses to AZD1222 COVID-19 vaccine. TCRdb keeps only in-frame clones here, not all; method: immunoSEQ multiplex PCR. Here the sample spans around 110,000 clones, 90% being singletons. The sequencing used peripheral blood, collected 28 days after the second AZD1222 dose. The receptors were sampled from an adult who received the AZD1222 COVID-19 vaccine.

The chain employs TRBV28 and TRBJ1-1; 9 bases map to TRBD1. CDR1 is MDHEN and CDR2 is SYDVKM in the germline V gene. V shed 8 bases, J shed 4 bases, and the junction held 2 bases outside the gene matches. The CDR3 covers 12 residues. As DNA, the CDR3 is TGTGCCAGCGGACAGGGGAGCACTGAAGCTTTCTTT. It yields the protein CASGQGSTEAFF.

This sequence joins TRBV21-1 and TRBJ2-7; the table's D gene call, TRBD2, was not cross checked with the DNA. TRBV21-1 is labeled a pseudogene. The CDR3 extends over 16 amino acids. CDR3 coding DNA: TGTGCCAGCAGCAAGGGACTCCGGGTCGGCTCCTACGAGCAGTACTTC. Protein: CASSKGLRVGSYEQYF.

The chain joins TRBV4-3 to TRBJ1-5; no clear D. Per germline, CDR1 LGHNA and CDR2 YSLEER. This CDR3 has 15 amino acids. Between the trimmed V and J ends, which lost 0 bases and 5 bases, there was a span of 11 bases. This CDR3 is CASSQEKGGYQPQHF. CDR3 DNA: TGCGCCAGCAGCCAAGAAAAAGGCGGATATCAGCCCCAGCATTTT.

The table lists this clone with a count of one. The chain combines TRBV30 with TRBJ1-1; 9 bases match TRBD1. There are 12 residues in the CDR3. Trimming removed 4 bases from V and 6 bases from J; junction bases left unmatched: 3. In germline, CDR1 is GTSNPN, CDR2 SVGIG (reference sequence). CDR3 coding DNA: TGTGCCTGGAACACAGGGGGCCCTGAAGCTTTCTTT. It translates to CAWNTGGPEAFF. Full variable domain (outside the CDR3, taken from reference TRBV30 and TRBJ1-1): SQTIHQWPATLVQPVGSPLSLECTVEGTSNPNLYWYRQAAGRGLQLLFYSVGIGQISSEVPQNLSASRPQDRQFILSSKKLLLSDSGFYLCAWNTGGPEAFFGQGTRLTVV.

The chain recombines TRBV7-2 with TRBJ1-1; D gene ambiguous. Between the trimmed V and J ends, which lost 3 bases and 2 bases, there was a span of 10 bases. This CDR3 region has 14 residues. The V gene's germline CDR1 is SGHTA and CDR2 FQGNSA. DNA for the CDR3: TGTGCCAGCAGCTTCCAGAGGCCTAACACTGAAGCTTTCTTT. Translating it yields CASSFQRPNTEAFF. Filled out from reference TRBV7-2 and TRBJ1-1, the complete variable domain reads GAGVSQSPSNKVTEKGKDVELRCDPISGHTALYWYRQSLGQGLEFLIYFQGNSAPDKSGLPSDRFSAERTGGSVSTLTIQRTQQEDSAVYLCASSFQRPNTEAFFGQGTRLTVV.